This T cell receptor beta chain emerged from a study of blood T cell repertoires in COVID-19. For the study at large: Collection of acute and convalescent COVID-19 samples took place in the United States, Italy and Spain. PBMCs, B-cell-depleted T cells, or T cells provided the cDNA or gDNA that made up the material.

V lost 5 bases and J lost 4, with 15 bases in between. The CDR3 sequence is 15 residues long. Per the germline V gene, CDR1 is LNHDA and CDR2 is SQIVND (reference sequence). Here immunoSEQ multiplex PCR was the method, and the copy in TCRdb shows in-frame clones only, minus some. The sample yields under 200,000 clones, roughly four fifths seen once. The clonotype was recovered from a woman aged 25 to 45 with acute or convalescent COVID-19. Sequences were obtained from peripheral blood. The chain carries TRBV19 and TRBJ2-1; possibly TRBD2 for D (6 bases). The CDR3 nucleotides are TGTGCCAGTAGTTCACGGACTACCCAGTACAATGAGCAGTTCTTC. It specifies CASSSRTTQYNEQFF.